The 15 T cell receptor beta chains below were found in one sample sequenced in a study of T cell repertoires in cytomegalovirus infection. A single record per CDR3 protein comes from TCRdb applying MiXCR to the reads. The repertoire has fewer than 900,000 distinct CDR3 sequences, 25% to 35% of them found once; the top ten carry 13%. Their antigens are not known. The sequences come from cultured CD8+ T cells from PBMCs, collected from culture after CMV antigen stimulation. The source of these receptors is a human donor in good health (CMV status not recorded). Some clones in this sample may be carry-over from other donors' samples.

V gene TRBV19 combines with J gene TRBJ1-1, with D unresolved. V lost 3 bases, J lost 5 bases, and 10 bases lay in between. The CDR3 is 13 amino acids. The V gene's germline CDR1 is LNHDA and CDR2 SQIVND (reference sequence). The CDR3 is CASSIGSLTEAFF. CDR3 sequence (DNA): TGTGCCAGTAGTATTGGATCTTTGACTGAAGCTTTCTTT. The whole variable domain, filled in from reference TRBV19 and TRBJ1-1, reads DGGITQSPKYLFRKEGQNVTLSCEQNLNHDAMYWYRQDPGQGLRLIYYSQIVNDFQKGDIAEGYSVSREKKESFPLTVTSAQKNPTAFYLCASSIGSLTEAFFGQGTRLTVV.

The rearrangement uses TRBV27 and TRBJ2-7, with D possibly TRBD1 on 6 matching bases. V lost 6 bases, J lost 7 bases, and 10 bases lay in between. The CDR3 extends over 11 amino acids. Germline CDR1 is MNHEY and CDR2 is SMNVEV (reference sequence). CDR3 sequence: CASSQGTEQYV. CDR3 bases: TGTGCCAGCAGCCAAGGGACAGAGCAGTACGTC.

In this sample, this clonotype turned up many times. V and J are TRBV7-8 and TRBJ2-4; no clear D gene. Germline V gene lookup returns CDR1 SGHVS and CDR2 FQNEAQ. Trimming shortened V by 5 bases and J by 7 bases, and 12 bases separated the two germline ends. The CDR3 is 13 amino acids. CDR3 bases: TGTGCCAGCAGCCCCTTCGGGTTGAACATTCAGTACTTC. It codes for CASSPFGLNIQYF.

This chain links TRBV6-5 with TRBJ2-1; 13 positions agree with TRBD2. This CDR3 is built from 16 residues. Germline-derived CDR1 and CDR2 are MNHEY and SVGAGI. V trimming: 1 base; J trimming: 7 bases; junction bases outside the gene matches: 4. For the CDR3, the DNA is TGTGCCAGCAGTTACTTTACTAGCGGGGGGGGGAATGAGCAGTTCTTC. Translation gives CASSYFTSGGGNEQFF.

This rearrangement joins TRBV11-2 to TRBJ2-2; a weak D match, TRBD2 (6 bases). Trimming took 2 bases from V and 4 from J, leaving 14 bases between them. Germline loops: CDR1 SGHAT, CDR2 FQNNGV. CDR3 length: 16 amino acids. DNA for the CDR3: TGTGCCAGCAGCTTACTTGCGGCGGGGCTCACCGGGGAGCTGTTTTTT. Translated, it gives CASSLLAAGLTGELFF.

This clonotype has only a few counts. The chain recombines TRBV6-6 with TRBJ2-7; TRBD1 aligns across 7 bases. V was pared by 2 bases and J by 1 base, with 2 bases of the junction left unmatched. Looked up from germline, CDR1 is MNHNY and CDR2 is SVGAGI (reference sequence). The CDR3 spans 14 residues. The CDR3 bases are TGTGCCAGCAGTTACGTGACAGGGTCCTACGAGCAGTACTTC. Its translation is CASSYVTGSYEQYF.

This rearrangement joins TRBV13 to TRBJ1-2; no definite D call. Germline V CDR1 and CDR2: PRHDT, FYEKMQ (reference sequence). V was trimmed by 3 bases and J by 5 bases, leaving 16 bases between them. The CDR3 loop spans 15 amino acids. The CDR3, as DNA: TGTGCCAGCAGCTTTGGTTCTCCCCTTACTTATGGCTACACCTTC. Its protein product is CASSFGSPLTYGYTF.

The rearrangement links TRBV6-6 to TRBJ1-5; D unresolved. The CDR3 sequence is 17 residues long. V lost 0 bases and J lost 0, with 12 bases in between. Germline CDR1 reads MNHNY; CDR2 reads SVGAGI (reference sequence). The CDR3 sequence is CASSYSSRAYSNQPQHF. The CDR3 nucleotides read TGTGCCAGCAGTTACTCGAGCCGGGCTTATAGCAATCAGCCCCAGCATTTT.

The rearrangement uses TRBV27 and TRBJ1-5; TRBD1 agrees at 9 bases. Germline CDR1 and CDR2: MNHEY and SMNVEV (reference sequence). V dropped 7 bases and J dropped 4; count of bases not matched to a gene: 8. This CDR3 comprises 15 residues. Written as DNA, the CDR3 is TGTGCCAGCAAGAACAGGGGGCGCATGAATCAGCCCCAGCATTTT. Translated: CASKNRGRMNQPQHF.

The chain joins TRBV9 to TRBJ1-5; D might be TRBD1 (5 bases). The V gene lost 4 bases and the J gene lost 3 bases, with 11 bases spanning the gap. Looked up from germline, CDR1 is SGDLS and CDR2 is YYNGEE. CDR3 length: 14 residues. The CDR3 coding sequence is TGTGCCAGCAGCTCGGACACTTACAATCAGCCCCAGCATTTT. Translating gives CASSSDTYNQPQHF.

The sample holds a few counts of this clonotype. J is TRBJ1-1 and V is TRBV7-9; no clear D gene. The CDR3 extends over 15 amino acids. Germline V lookup: CDR1 SEHNR, CDR2 FQNEAQ (reference sequence). The ends were cut back, 4 bases at V and 4 bases at J, with 16 bases in the middle. In DNA, the CDR3 is TGTGCCAGCAGCTCGACAAGGGCCATGGGCACTGAAGCTTTCTTT. Encoded protein: CASSSTRAMGTEAFF.

This clonotype was counted a few times. This rearrangement joins TRBV12-3 or TRBV12-4 to TRBJ2-1, with 7 nucleotides matching TRBD2. Unmatched junction bases numbered 5, after V lost 3 bases and J lost 3 bases. CDR3 size: 15 residues. CDR3 DNA: TGTGCCAGCAGTTTTTCTGGACTAGACTACAATGAGCAGTTCTTC. The encoded protein is CASSFSGLDYNEQFF.

The V gene is TRBV29-1, the J gene TRBJ1-4; 8 nucleotides line up with TRBD1. The CDR3 is 17 amino acids. Germline V gene data show CDR1 as SQVTM and CDR2 as ANQGSEA. Trimming cost V 2 bases and J 7 bases; bases outside gene matches: 15. The CDR3 DNA sequence: TGCAGCGTTGAATTGTTAGAAACAGGGGGTGTCGGTGAAAAACTGTTTTTT. It encodes CSVELLETGGVGEKLFF.

V and J are TRBV12-3 or TRBV12-4 and TRBJ1-6; D may be TRBD1 (5 bases). V lost 6 bases and J 0 bases, leaving 6 bases between the germline ends. The CDR3 runs 14 residues. The CDR3 reads CASRQGSYNSPLHF. The CDR3 coding sequence is TGTGCCAGCAGGCAGGGCTCCTATAATTCACCCCTCCACTTT.

The J gene is TRBJ2-3, the V gene TRBV6-8; 8 bases agree with TRBD1. The ends lost 6 bases at V and 2 bases at J; junction bases unmatched: 10. Germline V CDR1 and CDR2: MNHGY, SAAAGT. The CDR3 runs 16 residues. CDR3 sequence: CASRLTGGAHTDTQYF. The CDR3 nucleotides read TGTGCCAGCAGGCTCACAGGGGGTGCCCACACAGATACGCAGTATTTT.